Described below is a single T cell receptor beta chain sequence and its context. This record comes from a study of blood T cell repertoires in COVID-19. Overall study context: Sample material is recorded as cDNA or gDNA derived from T cells, B-cell-depleted T cells, or PBMCs.

This CDR3 is 17 amino acids long. Germline CDR1 is LGHDT and CDR2 is YNNKEL (reference sequence). V lost 1 base and J lost 4; bases outside the gene matches: 5. In the authors' workflow: The assay estimated nucleated cells by amplifying reference gene primers. Repertoires were generated with immunoSEQ multiplex PCR, while TCRdb's copy carries only in-frame clones and drops some. V and J calls and clone size are given by that table; D and trimming were obtained from the DNA. The table shows 200,000 to 300,000 clones, with around 87% occurring only once. A Seattle source enrolled patients during active infection and followed them longitudinally.

The sequenced material came from peripheral blood. The receptor was isolated from a woman aged 55-69 years with COVID-19, enrolled during active disease. The chain employs TRBV3-1 (or the pseudogene TRBV3-2) and TRBJ2-2; TRBD2 matches at 11 bases. In DNA, the CDR3 is TGTGCCAGCAGCCAAGTTAGCGGGAGGGCCGGCACCGGGGAGCTGTTTTTT. Its translation: CASSQVSGRAGTGELFF.